The text below deals with one T cell receptor (beta chain). The assay was immunoSEQ multiplex PCR, and TCRdb's table has in-frame clones only and misses some. The sample comprises about 56,000 clones, 93% of which are singletons, and 1.7% rests with the top ten. This CDR3 comprises 13 residues. V was pared by 6 bases and J by 2 bases, with 10 bases between. The germline CDR1 and CDR2 sequences are ENHRY and SYGVKD. This sample was taken from a study of cytomegalovirus exposure and HLA in healthy donors. Overall study: The 90 to 150 validation repertoires, a later analysis reported, used the same platform as the 650 to 800 repertoires from the first cohort.

The V call is TRBV10-3, the J call TRBJ2-5; possibly TRBD1 for D (6 bases). Sequenced input: PBMCs. This receptor was obtained from a woman between 18 and 30 years old in good health and CMV-seropositive. In DNA form, the CDR3 reads TGTGCCATCAGCCGACAGGTACAAGAGACCCAGTACTTC. This encodes CAISRQVQETQYF.